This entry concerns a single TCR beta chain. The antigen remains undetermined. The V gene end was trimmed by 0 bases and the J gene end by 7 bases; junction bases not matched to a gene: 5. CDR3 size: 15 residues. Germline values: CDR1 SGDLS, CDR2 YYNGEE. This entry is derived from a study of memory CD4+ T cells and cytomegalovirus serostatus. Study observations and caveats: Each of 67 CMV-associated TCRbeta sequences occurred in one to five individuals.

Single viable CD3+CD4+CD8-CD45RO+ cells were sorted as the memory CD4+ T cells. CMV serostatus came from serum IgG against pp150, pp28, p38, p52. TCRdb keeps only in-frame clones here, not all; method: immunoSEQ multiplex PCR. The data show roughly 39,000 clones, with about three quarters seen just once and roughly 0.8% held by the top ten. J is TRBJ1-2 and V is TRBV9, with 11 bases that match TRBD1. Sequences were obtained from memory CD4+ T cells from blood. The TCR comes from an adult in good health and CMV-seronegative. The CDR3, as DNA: TGTGCCAGCAGCGTAGCTGGACAGGGGGCGGGTGGCTACACCTTC. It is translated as CASSVAGQGAGGYTF.